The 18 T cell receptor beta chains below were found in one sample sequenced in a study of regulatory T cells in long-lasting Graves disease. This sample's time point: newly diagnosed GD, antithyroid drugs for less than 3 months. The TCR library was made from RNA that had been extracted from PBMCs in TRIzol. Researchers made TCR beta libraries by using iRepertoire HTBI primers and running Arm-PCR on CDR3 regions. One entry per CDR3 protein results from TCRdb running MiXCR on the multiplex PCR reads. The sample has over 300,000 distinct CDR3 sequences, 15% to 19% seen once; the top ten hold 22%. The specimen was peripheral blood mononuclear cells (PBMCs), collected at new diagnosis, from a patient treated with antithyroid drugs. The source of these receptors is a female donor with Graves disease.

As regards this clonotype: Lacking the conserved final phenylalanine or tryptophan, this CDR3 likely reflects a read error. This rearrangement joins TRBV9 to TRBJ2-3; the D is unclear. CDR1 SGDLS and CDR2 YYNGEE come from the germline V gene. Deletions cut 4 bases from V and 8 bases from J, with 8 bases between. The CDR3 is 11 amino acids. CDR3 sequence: CASSTPSTQYL. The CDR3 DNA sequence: TGTGCCAGCAGCACTCCCAGTACGCAGTATTTA.

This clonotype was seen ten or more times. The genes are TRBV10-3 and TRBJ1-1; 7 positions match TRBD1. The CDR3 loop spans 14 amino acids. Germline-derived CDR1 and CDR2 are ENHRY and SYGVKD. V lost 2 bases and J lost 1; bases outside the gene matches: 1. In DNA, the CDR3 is TGTGCCATCAGTGAGGAGGGGGCGAACACTGAAGCTTTCTTT. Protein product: CAISEEGANTEAFF.

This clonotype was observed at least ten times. CDR3 sequence reads: CASSFPGDEQFF. For the CDR3, the DNA is TGTGCCAGCAGCTTTCCCGGGGATGAGCAGTTCTTC. J is TRBJ2-1 and V is TRBV11-2, with D maybe TRBD2 (5 bases). Germline V gives CDR1 SGHAT, CDR2 FQNNGV. This CDR3 is 12 amino acids long. Trimming removed 3 bases from V and 8 bases from J, with 8 bases in between.

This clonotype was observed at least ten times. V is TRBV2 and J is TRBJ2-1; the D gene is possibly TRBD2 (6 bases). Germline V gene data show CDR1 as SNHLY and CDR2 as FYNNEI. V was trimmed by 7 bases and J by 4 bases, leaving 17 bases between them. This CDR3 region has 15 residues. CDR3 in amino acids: CASTEGSGRYNEQFF. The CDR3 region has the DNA TGTGCCAGCACTGAGGGTAGCGGCAGATACAATGAGCAGTTCTTC.

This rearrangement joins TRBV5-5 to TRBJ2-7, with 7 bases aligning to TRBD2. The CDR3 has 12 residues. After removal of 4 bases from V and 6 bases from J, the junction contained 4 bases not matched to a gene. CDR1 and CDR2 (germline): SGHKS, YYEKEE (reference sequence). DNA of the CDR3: TGTGCCAGCAGCATGGGGGGGATCGAGCAGTACTTC. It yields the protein CASSMGGIEQYF.

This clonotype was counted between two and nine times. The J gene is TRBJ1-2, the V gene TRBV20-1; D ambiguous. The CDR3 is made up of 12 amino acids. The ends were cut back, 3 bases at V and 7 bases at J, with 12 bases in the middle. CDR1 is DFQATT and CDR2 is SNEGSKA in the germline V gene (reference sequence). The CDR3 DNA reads TGCAGTGCTAGGATAGGGAGAGGTGGCTACACCTTC. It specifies CSARIGRGGYTF.

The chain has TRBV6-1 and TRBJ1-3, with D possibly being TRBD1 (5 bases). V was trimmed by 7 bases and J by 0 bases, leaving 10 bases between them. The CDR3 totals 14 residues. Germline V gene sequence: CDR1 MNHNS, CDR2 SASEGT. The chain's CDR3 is CASNGHDSGNTIYF. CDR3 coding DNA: TGTGCCAGCAACGGACACGACTCTGGAAACACCATATATTTT.

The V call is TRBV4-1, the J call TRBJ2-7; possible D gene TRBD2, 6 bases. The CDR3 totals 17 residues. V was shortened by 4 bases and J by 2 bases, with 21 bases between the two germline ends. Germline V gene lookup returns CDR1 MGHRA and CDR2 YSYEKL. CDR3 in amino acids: CASSLRRRLVSPYEQYF. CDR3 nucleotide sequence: TGCGCCAGCAGCCTTCGCCGGAGACTAGTAAGCCCCTACGAGCAGTACTTC.

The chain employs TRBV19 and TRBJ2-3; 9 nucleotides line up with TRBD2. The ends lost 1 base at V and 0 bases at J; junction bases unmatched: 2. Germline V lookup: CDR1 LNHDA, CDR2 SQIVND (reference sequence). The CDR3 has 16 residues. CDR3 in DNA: TGTGCCAGTAGTATAGGACTAGCGGCCAGCACAGATACGCAGTATTTT. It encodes CASSIGLAASTDTQYF.

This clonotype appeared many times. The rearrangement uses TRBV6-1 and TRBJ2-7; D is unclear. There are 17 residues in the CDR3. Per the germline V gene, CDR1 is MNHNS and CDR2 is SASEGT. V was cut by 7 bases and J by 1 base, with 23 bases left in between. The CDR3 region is CASTQRVGLASSYEQYF. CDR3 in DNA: TGTGCCAGCACCCAACGGGTCGGGCTCGCCTCATCCTACGAGCAGTACTTC.

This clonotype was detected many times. The CDR3 region is CSARDLAGGPSYNEQFF. The CDR3, as DNA: TGCAGTGCTAGAGATCTAGCGGGAGGGCCGTCCTACAATGAGCAGTTCTTC. This chain connects TRBV20-1 to TRBJ2-1; 12 bases line up with TRBD2. There are 17 residues in the CDR3. The germline V gene has CDR1 DFQATT and CDR2 SNEGSKA (reference sequence). With V trimmed by 0 bases and J by 1 base, 4 bases remained unmatched.

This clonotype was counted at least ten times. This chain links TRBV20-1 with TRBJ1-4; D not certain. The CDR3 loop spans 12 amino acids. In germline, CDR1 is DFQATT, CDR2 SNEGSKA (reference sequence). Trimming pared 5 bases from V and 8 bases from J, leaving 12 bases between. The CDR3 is CSAFNRGEKLFF. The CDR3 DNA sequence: TGCAGTGCTTTCAACAGAGGCGAAAAACTGTTTTTT.

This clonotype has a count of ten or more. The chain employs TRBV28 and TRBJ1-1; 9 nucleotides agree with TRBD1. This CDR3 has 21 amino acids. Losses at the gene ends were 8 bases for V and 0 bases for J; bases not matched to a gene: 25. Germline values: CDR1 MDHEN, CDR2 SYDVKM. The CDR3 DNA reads TGTGCCAGCTGGAGCCCAGGGGGCGCGATATTGGGACAGGGAATGAACACTGAAGCTTTCTTT. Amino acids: CASWSPGGAILGQGMNTEAFF.

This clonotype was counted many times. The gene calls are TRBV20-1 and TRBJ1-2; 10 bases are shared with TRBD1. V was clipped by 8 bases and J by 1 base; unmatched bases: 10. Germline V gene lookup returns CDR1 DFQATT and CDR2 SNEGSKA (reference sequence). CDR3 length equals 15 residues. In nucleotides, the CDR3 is TGCAGTTTCCGAGACAGGGGGCTTAGTAACTATGGCTACACCTTC. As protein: CSFRDRGLSNYGYTF.

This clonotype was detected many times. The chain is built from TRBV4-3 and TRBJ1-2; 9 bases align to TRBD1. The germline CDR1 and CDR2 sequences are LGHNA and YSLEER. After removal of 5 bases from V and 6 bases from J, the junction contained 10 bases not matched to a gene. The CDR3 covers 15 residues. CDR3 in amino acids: CASSEYGTGYDGYTF. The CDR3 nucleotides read TGCGCCAGCAGCGAATACGGGACAGGGTACGATGGCTACACCTTC.

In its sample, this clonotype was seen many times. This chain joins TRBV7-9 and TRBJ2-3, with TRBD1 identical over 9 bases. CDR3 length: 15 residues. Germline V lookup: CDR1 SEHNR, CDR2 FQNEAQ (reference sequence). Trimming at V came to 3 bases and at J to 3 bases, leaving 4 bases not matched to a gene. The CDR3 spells CASSFRDRVTDTQYF. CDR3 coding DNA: TGTGCCAGCAGCTTCCGGGACAGGGTGACAGATACGCAGTATTTT.

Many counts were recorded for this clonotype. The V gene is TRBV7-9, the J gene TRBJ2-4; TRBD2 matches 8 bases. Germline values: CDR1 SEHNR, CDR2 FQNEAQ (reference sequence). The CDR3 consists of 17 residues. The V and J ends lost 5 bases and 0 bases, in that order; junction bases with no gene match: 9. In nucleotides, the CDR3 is TGTGCCAGCAGCCCCGGGGGGGGTAACGTAGCCAAAAACATTCAGTACTTC. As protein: CASSPGGGNVAKNIQYF.

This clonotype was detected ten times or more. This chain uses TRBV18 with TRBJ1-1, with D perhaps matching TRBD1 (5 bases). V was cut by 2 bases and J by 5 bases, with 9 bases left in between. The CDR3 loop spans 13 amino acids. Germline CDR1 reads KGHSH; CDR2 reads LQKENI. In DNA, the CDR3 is TGTGCCAGCTCACCAGAGGGGCTGACTGAAGCTTTCTTT. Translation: CASSPEGLTEAFF.